This is a list of T cell receptor beta chains from one sample in a study of Ad26.COV2.S vaccination and SARS-CoV-2 variants. Sequenced by immunoSEQ multiplex PCR; TCRdb stores in-frame clones only, minus some. The table has 350,000 to 400,000 clones, 88% seen once. The material was peripheral blood, obtained in a trial of Ad26.COV2.S vaccine versus placebo. These receptors were collected from a person between 18 and 65 years old who received the Ad26.COV2.S COVID-19 vaccine or a placebo. CDR3s include the opening cysteine and the closing phenylalanine or tryptophan. D genes are given only for firm matches. Clone size is given for some rows only: seen once, a few or many times, or a class if the clone is expanded.

D,V,length,size,J,CDR3,DNA
NA,TRBV19,14,NA,TRBJ1-2,CASSMSGDLGGYTF,TGTGCCAGTAGTATGTCTGGAGATCTGGGTGGCTACACCTTC
NA,TRBV6-2/TRBV6-3,11,few,TRBJ1-6,CASSDNSPLHF,TGTGCCAGCAGCGATAATTCACCCCTCCACTTT
TRBD1,TRBV11-3,14,once,TRBJ1-1,CASSLGTGNTEAFF,TGTGCCAGCAGCTTAGGGACAGGGAACACTGAAGCTTTCTTT
TRBD2,TRBV6-6,14,NA,TRBJ2-5,CASRTTGGKETQYF,TGTGCCAGCAGAACCACGGGGGGTAAAGAGACCCAGTACTTC
TRBD1,TRBV24-1,13,NA,TRBJ2-7,CATSDTTGDEQYF,TGTGCCACCAGTGATACCACAGGGGACGAGCAGTACTTC
NA,TRBV10-2,10,NA,TRBJ1-2,CATYRDGYTF,TGCGCCACGTACAGGGATGGCTACACCTTC
NA,TRBV7-2,14,NA,TRBJ2-7,CASSLRSEPYEQYF,TGTGCCAGCAGCTTAAGGTCGGAACCCTACGAGCAGTACTTC
NA,TRBV7-9,14,NA,TRBJ2-7,CASSEDSPPYEQYF,TGTGCCAGCAGCGAGGACAGCCCCCCCTACGAGCAGTACTTC
TRBD1,TRBV5-4,15,NA,TRBJ1-5,CASSPGTGWDQPQHF,TGTGCCAGCAGCCCCGGGACAGGGTGGGATCAGCCCCAGCATTTT
NA,TRBV5-1,13,NA,TRBJ1-1,CASSLAWNTEAFF,TGCGCCAGCAGCTTGGCCTGGAACACTGAAGCTTTCTTT
NA,TRBV6-6,13,once,TRBJ1-1,CASSYLLNTEAFF,TGTGCCAGCAGTTACCTCCTGAACACTGAAGCTTTCTTT
TRBD2,TRBV12-3/TRBV12-4,12,NA,TRBJ2-3,CASSGGAGTQYF,TGTGCCTCCAGCGGGGGGGCCGGTACGCAGTATTTT
NA,TRBV27,13,NA,TRBJ1-2,CASSLGQGYGYTF,TGTGCCAGCAGTTTAGGGCAGGGCTATGGCTACACCTTC
TRBD1,TRBV4-1,18,NA,TRBJ2-4,CASSPGTVVGVAKNIQYF,TGCGCCAGCAGCCCCGGGACAGTGGTCGGAGTGGCCAAAAACATTCAGTACTTC
TRBD1,TRBV7-7,15,NA,TRBJ1-1,CASSPWTGSNTEAFF,TGTGCCAGCAGCCCCTGGACAGGTTCGAACACTGAAGCTTTCTTT
NA,TRBV11-2,16,NA,TRBJ1-3,CASSYRDTPSGNTIYF,TGTGCCAGCAGCTATAGGGACACTCCCTCTGGAAACACCATATATTTT
NA,TRBV2,13,NA,TRBJ2-3,CASSTGRSDTQYF,TGTGCCAGCAGTACAGGGAGGTCAGATACGCAGTATTTT
NA,TRBV4-1,18,few,TRBJ2-1,CASSQGVLGLTSYNEQFF,TGCGCCAGCAGCCAAGGAGTTCTAGGACTGACCTCCTACAATGAGCAGTTCTTC
NA,TRBV11-2,12,once,TRBJ1-1,CASSLGFSEAFF,TGTGCCAGCAGCTTGGGATTCTCCGAAGCTTTCTTT
NA,TRBV7-9,15,NA,TRBJ2-5,CASTPRNLGPETQYF,TGTGCCAGCACCCCGAGGAATCTAGGTCCAGAGACCCAGTACTTC
NA,TRBV25-1,13,NA,TRBJ2-5,CASRIEGQETQYF,TGTGCCAGCAGGATCGAGGGGCAAGAGACCCAGTACTTC
NA,TRBV30,14,NA,TRBJ2-2,CAWLRGLNTGELFF,TGTGCCTGGTTGCGGGGGCTGAACACCGGGGAGCTGTTTTTT
TRBD1,TRBV19,13,few,TRBJ2-7,CASKAGTAYEQYF,TGTGCCAGTAAGGCCGGGACAGCCTACGAGCAGTACTTC
NA,TRBV18,12,NA,TRBJ1-1,CASSEVNTEAFF,TGTGCCAGCTCAGAGGTGAACACTGAAGCTTTCTTT
NA,TRBV3-1/TRBV3-2,14,NA,TRBJ1-3,CASSLAGGGNTIYF,TGTGCCAGCAGCCTAGCCGGAGGCGGAAACACCATATATTTT
NA,TRBV18,12,NA,TRBJ1-1,CASSQGSTEAFF,TGTGCCAGCTCACAGGGTAGCACTGAAGCTTTCTTT
NA,TRBV28,15,NA,TRBJ1-4,CASSSRGTTNEKLFF,TGTGCCAGCAGTTCCCGCGGTACAACTAATGAAAAACTGTTTTTT
NA,TRBV6-5,13,NA,TRBJ1-1,CASSYSGVLEAFF,TGTGCCAGCAGTTACAGTGGGGTACTTGAAGCTTTCTTT
NA,TRBV3-1/TRBV3-2,12,NA,TRBJ1-1,CASSHGSSEAFF,TGTGCCAGCAGCCACGGGTCCTCTGAAGCTTTCTTT
NA,TRBV20-1,11,few,TRBJ1-6,CSGGSVPPLHF,TGCAGTGGTGGGTCCGTCCCACCCCTCCACTTT
TRBD1,TRBV29-1,12,NA,TRBJ1-1,CSGLRGETEAFF,TGCAGCGGGCTCAGGGGGGAGACTGAAGCTTTCTTT
NA,TRBV5-1,15,few,TRBJ2-1,CASRGVGPPPNEQFF,TGCGCCAGCAGAGGGGTGGGGCCCCCCCCCAATGAGCAGTTCTTC
NA,TRBV29-1,11,NA,TRBJ2-5,CSGGLQETQYF,TGCAGCGGAGGACTGCAAGAGACCCAGTACTTC
TRBD1,TRBV29-1,15,NA,TRBJ1-2,CSVPLSTGIDYGYTF,TGCAGCGTTCCCTTATCGACAGGGATCGACTATGGCTACACCTTC
TRBD2,TRBV27,14,NA,TRBJ2-3,CASSGERGTDTQYF,TGTGCCAGCAGTGGGGAGCGGGGAACAGATACGCAGTATTTT
NA,TRBV3-1/TRBV3-2,13,NA,TRBJ2-1,CASSQGRGNEQFF,TGTGCCAGCAGCCAAGGTCGGGGGAATGAGCAGTTCTTC
NA,TRBV3-1/TRBV3-2,15,NA,TRBJ1-3,CASSQGTDTGNTIYF,TGTGCCAGCAGCCAGGGGACCGACACTGGAAACACCATATATTTT
NA,TRBV5-1,14,NA,TRBJ1-1,CASSFQGTGTEAFF,TGCGCCAGCAGCTTCCAAGGGACGGGCACTGAAGCTTTCTTT
NA,TRBV6-5,14,NA,TRBJ1-5,CASEMGNSNQPQHF,TGTGCCAGCGAGATGGGTAATAGCAATCAGCCCCAGCATTTT
NA,TRBV5-4,17,NA,TRBJ1-6,CASSLGHRSSYNSPLHF,TGTGCCAGCAGCCTGGGACACCGGAGCTCCTATAATTCACCCCTCCACTTT
TRBD1,TRBV6-6,13,NA,TRBJ1-2,CASSLTGGGGYTF,TGTGCCAGCAGTCTGACAGGGGGGGGAGGCTACACCTTC
NA,TRBV5-6,15,NA,TRBJ2-1,CASSREWPYNNEQFF,TGTGCCAGCAGCCGGGAATGGCCCTATAACAATGAGCAGTTCTTC
NA,TRBV4-3,13,NA,TRBJ1-2,CASNQELDYGYTF,TGCGCCAGCAACCAAGAACTGGACTATGGCTACACCTTC
NA,TRBV3-1/TRBV3-2,13,NA,TRBJ1-1,CASTIEGGTEAFF,TGTGCCAGCACCATTGAGGGGGGAACTGAAGCTTTCTTT
TRBD1,TRBV12-3/TRBV12-4,12,NA,TRBJ1-2,CASSATGLGYTF,TGTGCCAGCAGTGCGACAGGGCTAGGCTACACCTTC
NA,TRBV6-5,15,NA,TRBJ1-1,CASVLSGLTNTEAFF,TGTGCCAGCGTTTTAAGTGGGTTGACGAACACTGAAGCTTTCTTT
NA,TRBV10-3,15,NA,TRBJ2-2,CAISEPGRKTGELFF,TGTGCCATCAGTGAGCCGGGACGGAAAACCGGGGAGCTGTTTTTT